Following are 15 T cell receptor beta chains from one sample sequenced in a study of response to subunit inactivated influenza vaccine. MiXCR, applied by TCRdb to the RT-PCR reads, yields one record per CDR3 protein. The data show 500,000 to 750,000 distinct CDR3 sequences, around 15% seen once. This material consisted of PBMCs from blood, taken less than 13 days after vaccination. The receptor source for this set is a man aged 50-60 years who received an inactivated influenza vaccine.

The chain links TRBV20-1 to TRBJ2-3; D may correspond to TRBD1 or TRBD2 (6 bases each). The CDR3 covers 17 residues. The ends were cut back, 1 base at V and 4 bases at J, with 21 bases in the middle. The germline V gene has CDR1 DFQATT and CDR2 SNEGSKA (reference sequence). The CDR3 DNA reads as TGCAGTGCTAGAGTCCCTCCGGGGGCCGGGGTTCCAGATACGCAGTATTTT. It yields the protein CSARVPPGAGVPDTQYF.

There are a few counts of this clonotype. The CDR3 nucleotides are TGCGCCAGCAGTCGGTCTAGCGGGAGGGTGAGCAATGAGCAGTTCTTC. Its protein is CASSRSSGRVSNEQFF. The chain joins TRBV4-3 to TRBJ2-1, with 12 bases aligning to TRBD2. CDR1 and CDR2 from the germline V gene are LGHNA and YSLEER. The trim removed 6 bases at V and 6 bases at J, leaving 9 bases unmatched. This CDR3 is built from 16 residues.

In regard to this clonotype: Given the absence of the conserved phenylalanine or tryptophan at the CDR3 end, a read error is likely. The rearrangement joins TRBV6-5 to TRBJ2-1, with 10 bases identical to TRBD2. The CDR3 loop spans 15 amino acids. Germline loops: CDR1 MNHEY, CDR2 SVGAGI. Trimming cost V 1 base and J 8 bases; bases outside gene matches: 5. CDR3 in DNA: TGTGCCAGCAGTTACTTGGCTAGCGGGAGCCATGAGCAGTTCTTG. Translating it yields CASSYLASGSHEQFL.

This clonotype was seen a handful of times. V gene TRBV7-3 combines with J gene TRBJ2-1; a possible D gene is TRBD1 (6 bases). From germline, CDR1 is SGHTA and CDR2 FQGTGA. The CDR3 spans 16 residues. Trimming shortened V by 4 bases and J by 2 bases, and 15 bases separated the two germline ends. The CDR3 spells CASSSSGARTYNEQFF. CDR3 nucleotides: TGTGCCAGCAGCTCCTCAGGGGCTAGAACCTACAATGAGCAGTTCTTC.

In this sample, this clonotype turned up many times. The V and J genes are TRBV7-2 and TRBJ1-5, with D uncertain. Germline CDR1 is SGHTA and CDR2 is FQGNSA. V was pared by 0 bases and J by 6 bases, with 9 bases between. This CDR3 comprises 14 residues. Here the CDR3 DNA reads TGTGCCAGCAGCTTAGCTATGGGAGGTCAGCCCCAGCATTTT. Encoded protein: CASSLAMGGQPQHF.

This clonotype came up a few times. The rearrangement joins TRBV24-1 to TRBJ1-5; the D is unclear. V was clipped by 4 bases and J by 3 bases, with 3 bases between them. The CDR3 has 12 residues. Germline values: CDR1 KGHDR, CDR2 SFDVKD. CDR3 sequence (DNA): TGTGCCACCAGTGAGGTCAATCAGCCCCAGCATTTT. The encoded protein is CATSEVNQPQHF.

This clonotype was seen more than once but under ten times. The chain carries TRBV10-3 and TRBJ2-1; possible D gene TRBD2, 6 bases. Germline V gene data show CDR1 as ENHRY and CDR2 as SYGVKD. V shed 8 bases and J shed 7 bases, with 15 bases lying between them. The CDR3 has 13 residues. The CDR3 DNA follows: TGTGCCATCTCACAACCAGGGAGGAATGAGCAGTTCTTC. This gives the protein CAISQPGRNEQFF.

The V and J genes are TRBV20-1 and TRBJ2-1; TRBD1 is a possible D gene (5 bases). The CDR3 is made up of 15 amino acids. The germline gives CDR1 DFQATT, CDR2 SNEGSKA (reference sequence). V was cut by 1 base and J by 0 bases, with 10 bases left in between. CDR3 in amino acids: CSARGDSRSYNEQFF. CDR3 nucleotide sequence: TGCAGTGCTAGAGGAGACAGTCGCTCCTACAATGAGCAGTTCTTC.

This clonotype appeared many times. The chain has TRBV20-1 and TRBJ2-1; 8 nucleotides line up with TRBD2. CDR1 and CDR2 from the germline V gene are DFQATT and SNEGSKA (reference sequence). This CDR3 has 13 amino acids. V shed 7 bases and J 6 bases; nucleotides not matched to a gene: 8. This CDR3 reads CSGGGRSINEQFF. CDR3 DNA sequence: TGCAGTGGCGGCGGGAGGAGTATCAATGAGCAGTTCTTC.

This chain joins TRBV9 and TRBJ2-3, with 9 bases fitting TRBD2. The ends lost 3 bases at V and 5 bases at J; junction bases unmatched: 7. Per the germline V gene, CDR1 is SGDLS and CDR2 is YYNGEE. The CDR3 runs to 15 residues. CDR3 in DNA: TGTGCCAGCAGCGGACCGGGACTAGCTGGAGATACGCAGTATTTT. Translated: CASSGPGLAGDTQYF.

This rearrangement joins TRBV27 to TRBJ2-1; D possibly corresponds to TRBD1 (6 bases). Germline loops: CDR1 MNHEY, CDR2 SMNVEV (reference sequence). V lost 8 bases and J 7 bases, leaving 12 bases between the germline ends. CDR3 length equals 12 residues. CDR3 coding DNA: TGTGCCAGCGGCTTCAGGGGAAATGAGCAGTTCTTC. It codes for CASGFRGNEQFF.

The chain uses TRBV3-1 and TRBJ1-2, with D perhaps TRBD1 (5 bases). There are 14 residues in the CDR3. V shed 1 base and J shed 7 bases, with 13 bases lying between them. CDR1 and CDR2 from the germline V gene are LGHDT and YNNKEL (reference sequence). Here the CDR3 DNA reads TGTGCCAGCAGCCAAGTGAGGGGACGGGGTGGCTACACCTTC. Its translation is CASSQVRGRGGYTF.

The V call is TRBV4-3, the J call TRBJ2-2; D not certain. The CDR3 loop spans 14 amino acids. V lost 2 bases and J 0 bases, leaving 4 bases between the germline ends. From germline, CDR1 is LGHNA and CDR2 YSLEER. CDR3 in amino acids: CASSQLSNTGELFF. CDR3 in DNA: TGCGCCAGCAGCCAACTGTCGAACACCGGGGAGCTGTTTTTT.

This clonotype has only a few counts. In DNA form, the CDR3 reads TGCAGTGCTAGAGATTTAGCGGGAGGGCCAAGTGAGCAGTTCTTC. Residues: CSARDLAGGPSEQFF. The rearrangement joins TRBV20-1 to TRBJ2-1, with 11 bases aligning to TRBD2. The CDR3 spans 15 residues. Germline CDR1 is DFQATT and CDR2 is SNEGSKA (reference sequence). The ends lost 0 bases at V and 9 bases at J; junction bases unmatched: 7.

As concerns this clonotype: Its ends do not fully match the called genes, so a read error is possible. The chain employs TRBV24-1 and TRBJ2-3, with D maybe TRBD2 (5 bases). Germline assignment: CDR1 KGHDR and CDR2 SFDVKD. The CDR3 spans 13 residues. The CDR3 reads CATSGGLSDTHYF. The CDR3 nucleotides are TGTGCCACCAGTGGCGGACTTTCAGATACGCACTATTTT.